This TCR beta chain was documented in a study of CD8+ T cells in alopecia areata. The study's findings and limits: Links between baseline CD8+ expansion and response need larger treated cohorts.

Reverse transcribed after extraction, RNA yielded cDNA as the sequencing template. Method: immunoSEQ multiplex PCR; TCRdb's copy keeps in-frame clones and lacks some. The table has roughly 60,000 clones, 40% to 55% seen once. This clone was seen more than once but under ten times. The antigen is unknown. Specified treatment: oral pan-JAK inhibitor, 5-10 mg twice daily. Specimen: CD8+ T cells sorted from blood, collected at roughly week 36, from a patient treated with tofacitinib. The sequence was collected from a human donor with alopecia areata.

In nucleotides, the CDR3 is TGCAGCGTTGTTTCCGCGACCCCTTCCTACGAGCAGTACTTC. It encodes CSVVSATPSYEQYF. This sequence joins TRBV29-1 and TRBJ2-7, with D uncertain. The CDR3 sequence is 14 residues long. Germline values: CDR1 SQVTM, CDR2 ANQGSEA. V gave up 4 bases and J gave up 1 base, with 14 bases separating them.